Sequencing of this T cell receptor beta chain was carried out in a study of CD8 T cells in ankylosing spondylitis. Notes on the study in general: Significantly higher representation of disease-linked clones was reported for matched ankylosing spondylitis synovial fluid. CD8+ by phenotype, disease-linked clones were relatively rare in peripheral blood. Earlier work had already found some motif variants in reactive arthritis synovial fluid and blood. Ankylosing spondylitis blood seemed to carry a telltale TCR beta motif made of seven or eight highly homologous variants.

In this sample, this clonotype turned up many times. Its antigen is as yet unknown. It was by quantitative 5'-RACE with molecular barcodes that TCR beta libraries were made. One entry per CDR3 protein results from TCRdb running MiXCR on the 5' RACE reads. Of fewer than 550,000 distinct CDR3 sequences listed, roughly 5.2% were seen once; the top ten hold approximately 4%. The sequenced material came from blood, either unsorted or a sorted T cell fraction (not recorded which). This clonotype was sampled from a male donor with ankylosing spondylitis.

CDR3 sequence (DNA): TGTGCCAGCAGCTTGCTGAACTATGGCTACACCTTC. It specifies CASSLLNYGYTF. The chain recombines TRBV5-6 with TRBJ1-2; D gene unclear. The length of the CDR3 is 12 residues. Germline V gene sequence: CDR1 SGHDT, CDR2 YYEEEE. The V and J ends lost 1 base and 2 bases respectively, with 3 bases between them. Combining the CDR3 with reference TRBV5-6 and TRBJ1-2 gives the whole variable domain DAGVTQSPTHLIKTRGQQVTLRCSPKSGHDTVSWYQQALGQGPQFIFQYYEEEERQRGNFPDRFSGHQFPNYSSELNVNALLLGDSALYLCASSLLNYGYTFGSGTRLTVV.